This TCR beta chain is drawn from a study of blood T cell repertoires in COVID-19. Study at large: From the United States, Italy and Spain came samples of acute and convalescent COVID-19. Sample material is recorded as cDNA or gDNA derived from T cells, B-cell-depleted T cells, or PBMCs.

Authors' processing steps: Counts of nucleated cells, estimated from reference gene primer amplification, were obtained. Method: immunoSEQ multiplex PCR; TCRdb's copy keeps in-frame clones and lacks some. V, J and clone size reflect that table, while D and trimming were determined from the DNA. The sample lists 180,000 or so clones; around 86% were seen once. Trimming took off 0 bases at V and 6 bases at J, with 8 bases between the two ends. Germline V lookup: CDR1 GTSNPN, CDR2 SVGIG (reference sequence). This CDR3 region has 12 residues. This sequence originates from a woman aged 25 to 39 with active or convalescent COVID-19. Sequenced material: peripheral blood. The chain links TRBV30 to TRBJ1-1, with D uncertain. The CDR3 coding sequence is TGTGCCTGGAGTGTACCCCCAGCTGAAGCTTTCTTT. Amino acids: CAWSVPPAEAFF.